This paragraph reports one T cell receptor beta chain. As yet, its antigen is unknown. These data come from a study of cytomegalovirus exposure and HLA in healthy donors. The CDR3 length is 18 residues. Germline CDR1 reads SEHNR; CDR2 reads FQNEAQ (reference sequence). V trimming: 0 bases; J trimming: 7 bases; junction bases outside the gene matches: 12. 13 Jbeta primers and 60 Vbeta primers were used for the PCR. Profiled with immunoSEQ multiplex PCR; TCRdb holds only in-frame clones, not every one. Of roughly 140,000 clones listed, over 70% are singletons. Study findings and constraints: Sequencing likely caused a cluster of highly shared sequence variants.

Sequencing was done on a sample of PBMCs. This TCR was sampled from a woman in her 40s in good health and CMV-seropositive. The rearrangement joins TRBV7-9 to TRBJ2-2, with 9 bases fitting TRBD2. The CDR3 sequence: CASSLAGRLAGYDGELFF. The CDR3 nucleotides read TGTGCCAGCAGCTTAGCCGGCCGGCTAGCGGGGTACGACGGGGAGCTGTTTTTT.